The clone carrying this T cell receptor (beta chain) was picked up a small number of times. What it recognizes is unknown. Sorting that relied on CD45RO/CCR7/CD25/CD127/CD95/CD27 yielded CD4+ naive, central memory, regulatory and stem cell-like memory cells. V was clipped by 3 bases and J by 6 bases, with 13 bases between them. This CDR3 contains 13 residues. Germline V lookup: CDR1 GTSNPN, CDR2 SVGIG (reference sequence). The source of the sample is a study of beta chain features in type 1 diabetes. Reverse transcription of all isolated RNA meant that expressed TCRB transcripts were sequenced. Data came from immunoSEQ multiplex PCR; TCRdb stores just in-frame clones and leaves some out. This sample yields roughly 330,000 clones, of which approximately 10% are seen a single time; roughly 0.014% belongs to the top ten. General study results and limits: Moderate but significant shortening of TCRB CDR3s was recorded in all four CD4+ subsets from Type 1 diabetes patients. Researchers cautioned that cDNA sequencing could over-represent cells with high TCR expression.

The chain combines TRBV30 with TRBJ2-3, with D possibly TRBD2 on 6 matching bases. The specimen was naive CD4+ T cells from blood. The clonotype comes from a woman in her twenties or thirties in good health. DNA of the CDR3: TGTGCCTGGAGCGAAACGGGAGTGGATACGCAGTATTTT. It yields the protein CAWSETGVDTQYF.